The present TCR beta chain was sequenced within a study of post-analysis software for immune sequencing data (dated by TCRdb to about 2015). Describing the broader study: The recorded disease courses included relapsing-remitting, secondary progressive and progressive-relapsing multiple sclerosis, and some patients had no subtype annotation. A subset of samples was prepared in parallel using single-end sample barcoding, then pooled and co-amplified after Illumina adapter ligation. The patient repertoires were compared against approximately ten previously published healthy control repertoires obtained from donors aged 6 to 25 years. Findings and caveats that apply to the study as a whole: Roughly 5 TRBV segments, including TRBV5-6, TRBV5-1 and TRBV20-1, were significantly more frequent in patients than controls. The control group was slightly older than the multiple sclerosis patient group. Direct clustering with F measure revealed strong co-clustering of samples prepared in the same batch, which led to a batch-effect correction. Multiple sclerosis patients had significantly lower normalized Chao1 diversity than controls, a result that suggests substantial peripheral T-cell clonal expansion.

As to this clonotype: Its antigen remains unidentified. No much larger clone is present one base from it, and per-base qualities are unavailable.

Taken from cysteine to phenylalanine, the CDR3 has 15 residues. The DNA shown is the 45-base CDR3, in frame from base 1. To demonstrate the VDJtools post-analysis software, the study profiled TCR beta repertoires from the peripheral blood of about 13 young patients with multiple sclerosis. The multiple sclerosis patients were children and adolescents ranging in age from 6 to 15 years. Receptors were amplified or captured by PCR. These reads were obtained on an Illumina HiSeq 2500. Unique molecular identifiers were incorporated into TCR beta cDNA libraries to reduce PCR and sequencing biases. Around 500,000 cDNA molecules were obtained for every 1 to 10 million input T cells, so each molecule roughly corresponded to one T cell. The patient libraries were prepared and sequenced with the same protocol used for the earlier healthy control dataset. Within a given batch, samples were prepared together, multiplexed and sequenced on the same HiSeq lane. The paper's data handling went like this. MIGEC handled the raw barcoded reads, throwing out single-read molecular identifier groups before consensus assembly and CDR3 extraction. Clonotype tables were post-analysed with VDJtools, normalizing diversity by down-sampling all datasets to the smallest sample size. Repertoire overlap clustering matched CDR3 amino acid but not nucleotide sequences to correct batch-related cross-sample contamination. The public reads were quality trimmed at Q25 with fastp and then assembled into clones with MiXCR by TCRdb, keeping productive beta chains. Rows are unified per CDR3 protein, each entry keeping the most common DNA and genes. These V and J calls are TCRdb output, not the study's own analysis. Within this sample are roughly 540,000 distinct CDR3 sequences, with approximately 31% of them counted one time only. The top ten constitute approximately 5.4% of the sample.

The chain links TRBV21-1 with TRBJ2-2; the DNA was not used to check the table's D call, TRBD1. TRBV21-1 is a documented pseudogene. Sequencing input: blood. The sequence was collected from a girl aged 2 to 17 with multiple sclerosis. The DNA sequence reads TGTGCCAGCACCGGACGAGGGAAGGCGACCGGGGAGCTGTTTTTT. It encodes CASTGRGKATGELFF.